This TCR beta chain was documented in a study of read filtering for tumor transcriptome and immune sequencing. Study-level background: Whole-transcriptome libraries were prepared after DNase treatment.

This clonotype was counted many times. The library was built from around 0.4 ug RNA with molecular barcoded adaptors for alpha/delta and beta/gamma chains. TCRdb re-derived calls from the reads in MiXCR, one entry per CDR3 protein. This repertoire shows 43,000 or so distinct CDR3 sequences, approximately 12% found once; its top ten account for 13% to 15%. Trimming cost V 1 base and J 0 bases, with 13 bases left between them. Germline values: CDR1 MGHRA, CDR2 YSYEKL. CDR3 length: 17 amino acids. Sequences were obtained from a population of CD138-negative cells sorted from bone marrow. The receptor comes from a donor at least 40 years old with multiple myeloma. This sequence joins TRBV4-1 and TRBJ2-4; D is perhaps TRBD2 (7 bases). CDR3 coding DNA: TGCGCCAGCAGCCAAGGGTACGGGGGGCAAGCCAAAAACATTCAGTACTTC. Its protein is CASSQGYGGQAKNIQYF.